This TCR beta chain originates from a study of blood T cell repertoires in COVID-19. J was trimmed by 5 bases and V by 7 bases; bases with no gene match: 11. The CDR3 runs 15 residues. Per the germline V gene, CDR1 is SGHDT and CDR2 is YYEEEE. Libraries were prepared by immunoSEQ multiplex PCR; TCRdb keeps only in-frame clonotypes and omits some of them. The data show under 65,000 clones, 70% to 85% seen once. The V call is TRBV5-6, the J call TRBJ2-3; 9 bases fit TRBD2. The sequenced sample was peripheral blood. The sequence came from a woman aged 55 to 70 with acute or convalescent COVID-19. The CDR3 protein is CASEAGGAQGDTQYF. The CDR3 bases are TGTGCCAGCGAGGCGGGGGGGGCGCAGGGAGATACGCAGTATTTT.